Sequencing of this T cell receptor (beta chain) was carried out in a study of radiation and T cells in renal cell carcinoma. Study-level background: Nephrectomy followed 15 Gy stereotactic body radiation by 4 weeks.

A note on this clone: Its antigen is not identified.

Germline V gene data show CDR1 as SGHTA and CDR2 as FQGNSA. This CDR3 has 16 residues. After removal of 1 base from V and 8 bases from J, the junction contained 11 bases not matched to a gene. Study results and limitations: From baseline, blood top tumor clonotypes peaked at 2 weeks post-radiation.

Clones were read by immunoSEQ multiplex PCR, and TCRdb kept only the in-frame ones, dropping some. Among roughly 130,000 clones listed, approximately 80% were seen once. Time point: blood 2 weeks post-SBRT. Documented treatment: 15 Gy SBRT to primary tumor, nephrectomy 4 weeks later. The V and J genes are TRBV7-2 and TRBJ1-2; 9 bases align to TRBD1. This specimen was blood, taken from a patient whose treatment included radiotherapy and nephrectomy. This sequence originates from a woman aged 55-70 years with renal cell carcinoma. The CDR3 DNA follows: TGTGCCAGCAGCTTAGGGACAGGGGAAGGAGCGTCCGGCTACACCTTC. Its protein is CASSLGTGEGASGYTF.